This T cell receptor (beta chain) was recovered during a study of blood T cells in healthy people across ages (dated by TCRdb to the mid-2010s). As for the study more broadly: Template switching captured roughly one uniquely barcoded TCR beta cDNA molecule per two T cells in model experiments. Using deep sequencing normalized with unique cDNA molecular identifiers, the study measured how TCR beta repertoire diversity changes with age. Four age groups were formed from the donors: young (average approximately 15 years), middle-aged (approximately 39), aged (about 62) and long-lived (roughly 88). To avoid experimental bias, donors of different ages were randomly spread across the sequencing lanes. Using the same blood draw, the study looked at two additional independent replicas of 1 million unique cDNA reads for two donors, one aged 18 to 29 and the other aged 80 or older.

To prepare the library, 5' RACE was applied. The sequencing machine was an Illumina HiSeq 2500. A second PCR of roughly 6 to 11 cycles was run with a J-beta primer mix and a sample-barcoded 5' primer. Each TCR beta cDNA molecule received a unique molecular identifier from a template-switch 5' adaptor carrying 12 random nucleotides. Each sample yielded at least 3 million CDR3-containing paired-end reads. The Mint cDNA synthesis kit, primed by a TRBC-specific oligonucleotide, was used to synthesize first-strand cDNA from all RNA. All cDNA was treated with uracil-DNA glycosylase and then went through a first 18-cycle PCR with the universal primers M1SS and BC2_uni_R. As for the authors' bioinformatics: For normalization, 1 million high-quality reads, each with a distinct molecular identifier, were randomly selected from each sample. Instead of being binned into consensus sequences, reads with shared molecular identifiers were discarded. MiTCR, with a Q25 quality threshold and the strictest error-elimination algorithm, was used for CDR3 identification, clonotype clustering and error correction. A nonparametric unseen species model with Euler transformation was used to estimate lower-bound total TCR beta diversity. Clones were called with MiXCR by TCRdb after fastp trimmed the public reads at Q25, and only in-frame beta chains were retained. Entries are consolidated by CDR3 protein sequence, retaining the most common genes and DNA. TCRdb assigned the V and J calls; the authors' analysis was not used. This sample has hundreds of thousands of distinct CDR3 sequences in its table, and approximately 30% of those were observed once. Less than 20% of the sample is in the top ten clones.

Ten or more counts support this clonotype. What this receptor recognizes is not known. No base quality information exists; no much larger clone differs at one position. Donors were 30 to 45 systemically healthy Caucasian individuals from Russia aged roughly 6 to 90 years. Each donor gave ten milliliters of peripheral blood, drawn into EDTA-treated Vacutainer tubes. Ficoll-Paque density-gradient centrifugation was used to isolate PBMCs, with at least 7 million obtained per sample. Total RNA, at least 5 micrograms per sample, was extracted from PBMCs with Trizol reagent. The percentages of naive CD45RAhigh/CD27high T cells were determined by flow cytometry on a PBMC aliquot from every donor. V is pared back by 5 bases and J by 2 bases, with 8 bases lying between the germline termini. The CDR3 goes from the cysteine to the phenylalanine over 13 residues. Only the CDR3 part of the read is kept: 39 bases, read in frame from the first base. The germline V gene sets CDR1 to SGHTA and CDR2 to FQGTGA.

On the study overall, not on this receptor specifically: Estimates of total diversity from one million sequenced T cells were regarded as lower bounds and underestimates. Observed TCR beta diversity per million T cells fell roughly linearly with age, and a significant reduction was already apparent by age roughly 40. The percentage of naive T cells measured by flow cytometry correlated strongly with observed TCR beta diversity. Because the CMV infection status of the donors was unknown, age-related changes in expanded clonotypes may potentially have been confounded. Since profiling was done on bulk unsorted PBMCs, naive and antigen-experienced compartments could not be conclusively compared. Compared with the aged group, the long-lived group had more naive CD4+ T cells, fewer expanded clones and increased TCR diversity, a pattern suggesting age selection.

The chain employs TRBV7-3 and TRBJ2-3; possibly the D gene is TRBD2, per 5 matching bases. The sample was blood. The sequence was obtained from a woman older than 75 in good health. The nucleotide sequence reads TGTGCCAGCAGCCTGACTAACACAGATACGCAGTATTTT. This translates into CASSLTNTDTQYF.